The sequence of this TCR beta chain was determined in a study of PD-1 blockade in mismatch repair-deficient tumors. Whole-study results and caveats: Tumor-resident clones, often absent from pretreatment blood, expanded after pembrolizumab and then contracted.

TCRdb keeps only in-frame clones here, not all; method: immunoSEQ multiplex PCR. The table includes 25,000 to 30,000 clones, approximately 88% detected once. V lost 7 bases, J lost 7 bases, and 15 bases stayed unmatched. The length of the CDR3 is 15 residues. Germline V CDR1 and CDR2: MDHEN, SYDVKM. The TCR-sequenced patients were a few responders to pembrolizumab. Points on this clone: What it binds is unknown.

The sample was PBMCs, taken before pembrolizumab treatment. This clonotype originated in an adult with mismatch repair-deficient cancer. The genes are TRBV28 and TRBJ1-2, with TRBD1 matching over 7 bases. The CDR3 spells CASMPGTALWSGYTF. The CDR3 DNA reads TGTGCCAGCATGCCCGGGACAGCCCTTTGGAGTGGCTACACCTTC.